One T cell receptor beta chain is described in this entry. It was uncontrolled infection, other autoimmune disease, pregnancy or lactation that excluded patients. The authors obtained PBMCs from around 10 ml of fresh peripheral blood. The data were taken from a study of T cells in Graves' hyperthyroidism and ophthalmopathy. The CDR3 spans 13 residues. CDR1 and CDR2 from the germline V gene are SGHRS and YFSETQ. Deletions cut 4 bases from V and 7 bases from J, with 14 bases between. The source material, RNA transcripts, was used to amplify TCR beta CDR3 regions. Using the HTBI primer set, a first-round RT-PCR was run on the TCR CDR3. A single record per CDR3 protein comes from TCRdb applying MiXCR to the multiplex PCR reads. The sample contains roughly 180,000 distinct CDR3 sequences, over 15% of which appear only once.

The sequencing input was blood. The TCR was taken from a woman aged 45-65 years with Graves' hyperthyroidism. J is TRBJ2-5 and V is TRBV5-1; D ambiguous. The CDR3: CASSNDLEATQYF. The CDR3 DNA reads TGCGCCAGCAGCAACGACTTGGAAGCGACCCAGTACTTC.